The clone carrying this TCR beta chain was counted only a few times. Its antigen is not known. MiXCR, applied by TCRdb to the 5' RACE reads, yields one record per CDR3 protein. Seen here are some 300,000 distinct CDR3 sequences, under 9% observed once, and the top ten hold 3% to 4%. The germline V gene encodes CDR1 SGHRS and CDR2 YFSETQ. V dropped 3 bases and J dropped 4 bases, with 19 bases sitting between them. The CDR3 is 16 residues long. This sample was taken from a study of T cells after yellow fever vaccination. Study-wide results and caveats: The presence of abundant clonotypes contaminating from the bulk population was possible in FACS-sorted repertoires.

The source is a man aged 18 to 35 who received the YFV17D yellow fever vaccine. The chain is built from TRBV5-1 and TRBJ1-1; a possible D gene is TRBD1 (6 bases). Material: CD4+ T cells sorted from PBMCs, obtained 5 days after the yellow fever booster vaccination. The CDR3 nucleotides read TGCGCCAGCAGCTCCGGGCTCGGGGGGCCGGGCACTGAAGCTTTCTTT. It encodes CASSSGLGGPGTEAFF. Combining the CDR3 with reference TRBV5-1 and TRBJ1-1 gives the whole variable domain KAGVTQTPRYLIKTRGQQVTLSCSPISGHRSVSWYQQTPGQGLQFLFEYFSETQRNKGNFPGRFSGRQFSNSRSEMNVSTLELGDSALYLCASSSGLGGPGTEAFFGQGTRLTVV.